The sequence of this T cell receptor (beta chain) was determined in a study of blood T cell repertoires in COVID-19. V gave up 0 bases and J gave up 7 bases, with 12 bases separating them. Germline V CDR1 and CDR2: SGHDN, FVKESK. This CDR3 contains 14 residues. TCRdb's copy holds only in-frame clones and misses some; the assay was immunoSEQ multiplex PCR. The sample has some 300,000 clones, about nine tenths seen once. The chain couples TRBV14 to TRBJ1-1; the D gene is possibly TRBD1 (6 bases). The source of this sequence is a woman aged 45-65 years with COVID-19, enrolled during active disease. Sequencing used peripheral blood. The CDR3 protein is CASSQEGGASEAFF. DNA for the CDR3: TGTGCCAGCAGCCAAGAAGGGGGGGCTAGTGAAGCTTTCTTT. The variable domain in full, completed from reference TRBV14 and TRBJ1-1, reads EAGVTQFPSHSVIEKGQTVTLRCDPISGHDNLYWYRRVMGKEIKFLLHFVKESKQDESGMPNNRFLAERTGGTYSTLKVQPAELEDSGVYFCASSQEGGASEAFFGQGTRLTVV.